This T cell receptor beta chain was observed in a study of control samples from healthy donors and cancer patients. Measured with immunoSEQ multiplex PCR; TCRdb has only the in-frame clones, and not every one. The data contain about 60,000 clones, more than 90% of them singletons. In this sample, this clone turned up a few times. The receptor's source is a man aged 35-49 years with colorectal cancer. The sequenced material came from PBMCs.

CDR3 sequence: CASSSGEGGIYEQYF. The CDR3 DNA sequence: TGTGCCAGCAGCTCAGGTGAGGGGGGGATCTACGAGCAGTACTTC. V and J are TRBV9 and TRBJ2-7; perhaps TRBD2 as D (7 bases). The germline V gene encodes CDR1 SGDLS and CDR2 YYNGEE. The CDR3 sequence is 15 residues long. Trimming left V 4 bases short and J 3 bases short, with 17 bases between.